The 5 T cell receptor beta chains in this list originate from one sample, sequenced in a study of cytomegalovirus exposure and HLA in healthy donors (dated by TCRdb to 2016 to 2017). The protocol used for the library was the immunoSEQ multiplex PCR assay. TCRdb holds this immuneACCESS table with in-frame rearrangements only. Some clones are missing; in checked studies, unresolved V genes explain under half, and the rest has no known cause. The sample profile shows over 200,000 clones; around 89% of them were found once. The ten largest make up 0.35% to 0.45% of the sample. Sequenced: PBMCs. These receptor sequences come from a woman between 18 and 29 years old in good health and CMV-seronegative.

In nucleotides, the CDR3 is TGTGCCAGCAGACAGGGGGGAAACACCATATATTTT. Translated: CASRQGGNTIYF. The chain recombines TRBV28 with TRBJ1-3, with 7 bases lining up with TRBD1. CDR3 size: 12 residues. Per germline, CDR1 MDHEN and CDR2 SYDVKM. J gave up 4 bases and V 6 bases, and 0 bases lay outside the gene matches.

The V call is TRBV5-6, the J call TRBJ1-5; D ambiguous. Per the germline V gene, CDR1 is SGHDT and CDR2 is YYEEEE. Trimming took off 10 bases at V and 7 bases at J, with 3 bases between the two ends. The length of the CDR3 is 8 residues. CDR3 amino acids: CALQPQHF. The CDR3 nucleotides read TGTGCCCTCCAGCCCCAGCATTTT.

CDR3 in amino acids: CASSNRQGVTEAFF. The CDR3 nucleotides read TGTGCCAGCAGTAACAGACAGGGTGTTACTGAAGCTTTCTTT. The chain recombines TRBV9 with TRBJ1-1; TRBD1 agrees at 7 bases. With V trimmed by 5 bases and J by 5 bases, 9 bases remained unmatched. Germline loops: CDR1 SGDLS, CDR2 YYNGEE. The CDR3 runs to 14 residues.

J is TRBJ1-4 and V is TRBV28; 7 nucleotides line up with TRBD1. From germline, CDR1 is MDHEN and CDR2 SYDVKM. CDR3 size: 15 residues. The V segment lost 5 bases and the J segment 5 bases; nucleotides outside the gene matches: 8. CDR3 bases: TGTGCCAGCAGTCGACCGGGACAGATAAATGAAAAACTGTTTTTT. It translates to CASSRPGQINEKLFF.

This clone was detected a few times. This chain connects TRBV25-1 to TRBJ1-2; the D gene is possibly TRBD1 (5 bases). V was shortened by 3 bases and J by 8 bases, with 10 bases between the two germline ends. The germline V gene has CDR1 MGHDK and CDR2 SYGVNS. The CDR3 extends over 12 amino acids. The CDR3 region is CASSEGPLGYTF. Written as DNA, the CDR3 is TGTGCCAGCAGTGAGGGGCCGCTAGGCTACACCTTC.